These 4 T cell receptor beta chains came from one sample sequenced in a study of T cell clones after liver transplantation. The method was immunoSEQ multiplex PCR; TCRdb's version includes in-frame clones alone and lacks a portion of them. The sample shows tens of thousands of clones, about 92% of them seen only once. Sequenced material: CD4+ T cells from blood, taken 25 months after liver transplant. These receptors were collected from a human patient who received a liver transplant. Part of the T cell pool may stem from the graft donor.

The chain carries TRBV5-1 and TRBJ1-4; D possibly corresponds to TRBD1 (6 bases). The CDR3 sequence is 16 residues long. Germline V gene sequence: CDR1 SGHRS, CDR2 YFSETQ. With 4 bases removed from V and 7 bases from J, the gap between germline ends came to 20 bases. CDR3 loop: CASSPQSGAGGEKLFF. CDR3 in DNA: TGCGCCAGCAGCCCCCAGTCGGGGGCCGGAGGTGAAAAACTGTTTTTT.

The CDR3 is CASSLQGMQVQYF. The CDR3 DNA sequence: TGTGCCAGCAGCCTACAGGGCATGCAGGTCCAGTACTTC. This sequence joins TRBV7-3 and TRBJ2-5, with D possibly matching TRBD1 (6 bases). This CDR3 region has 13 residues. CDR1 SGHTA and CDR2 FQGTGA come from the germline V gene. V was trimmed by 5 bases and J by 10 bases, leaving 17 bases between them. Using reference TRBV7-3 and TRBJ2-5 for the parts outside the CDR3, the full variable domain is GAGVSQTPSNKVTEKGKYVELRCDPISGHTALYWYRQSLGQGPEFLIYFQGTGAADDSGLPNDRFFAVRPEGSVSTLKIQRTERGDSAVYLCASSLQGMQVQYFGPGTRLLVL.

The chain couples TRBV9 to TRBJ1-1; D is undetermined. The ends were cut back, 3 bases at V and 1 base at J, with 13 bases in the middle. Germline V gene lookup returns CDR1 SGDLS and CDR2 YYNGEE. The CDR3 covers 15 residues. CDR3 nucleotide sequence: TGTGCCAGCAGCGCTATCCCCCACGAGAACACTGAAGCTTTCTTT. It yields the protein CASSAIPHENTEAFF.

V is TRBV11-3 and J is TRBJ2-6, with D possibly being TRBD1 (6 bases). Per germline, CDR1 SGHNT and CDR2 YENEEA. CDR3 length: 16 residues. Trimming pared 4 bases from V and 0 bases from J, leaving 10 bases between. CDR3 residues: CASSSTGNSGANVLTF. The CDR3 bases are TGTGCCAGCAGCTCAACAGGGAACTCTGGGGCCAACGTCCTGACTTTC.